This entry concerns a single T cell receptor (beta chain). Germline V lookup: CDR1 MGHRA, CDR2 YSYEKL. The CDR3 runs to 16 residues. V was trimmed by 2 bases and J by 0 bases, leaving 13 bases between them. Libraries of TCR beta came from iRepertoire HTBI primers plus Arm-PCR of CDR3 regions. TCRdb independently ran MiXCR on the multiplex PCR reads; one entry per CDR3 protein. The repertoire has under 800,000 distinct CDR3 sequences, 16% of them found once; the top ten carry more than 15%. This entry comes from a study of regulatory T cells in long-lasting Graves disease. Time point given: newly diagnosed GD, antithyroid drugs for less than 3 months. With RNA extracted from PBMCs as input, the TCR library was made. These sequences were also reported in another study, on T cells in Graves' hyperthyroidism and ophthalmopathy.

This receptor was obtained from a woman aged 25 to 45 with Graves disease. This specimen was peripheral blood mononuclear cells (PBMCs), taken at new diagnosis, from a patient treated with antithyroid drugs. The V and J genes are TRBV4-1 and TRBJ1-1; D might be TRBD1 (6 bases). The CDR3 region has the DNA TGCGCCAGCAGCCAAAAAGGACAGCGCATGAACACTGAAGCTTTCTTT. This translates into CASSQKGQRMNTEAFF.